This T cell receptor beta chain was retrieved from a study of blood T cell repertoires in COVID-19. Study background: COVID-19 samples, acute and convalescent, were from the United States, Italy and Spain. Nucleic acid was either cDNA or gDNA, and it came from T cells, B-cell-depleted T cells, or PBMCs.

Methods used by the authors: Nucleated cell counts were estimated from reference gene primer amplification. Generated by immunoSEQ multiplex PCR, the TCRdb table keeps only in-frame clones and is missing some. D and trimming come from the DNA, and the V and J calls and clone size come from that table. The sample lists about 140,000 clones, 70% to 85% occurring once. This CDR3 has 17 amino acids. Sequencing was performed on peripheral blood. This clonotype was obtained from a man in his sixties who had recovered from COVID-19. The chain is built from TRBV21-1 and TRBJ1-1; the table assigns TRBD1, which was not confirmed against the DNA. TRBV21-1 is a recognized pseudogene. As DNA, the CDR3 is TGTGCCAGCAGCAACAGCAGGGTCTGGGGACAGAACACTGAAGCTTTCTTT. Translated: CASSNSRVWGQNTEAFF.